This TCR beta chain comes out of a study of Ad26.COV2.S vaccination and SARS-CoV-2 variants. Only in-frame clones appear in the TCRdb table, and some are missing; sequencing was by immunoSEQ multiplex PCR. The sample has approximately 460,000 clones; 80% to 90% are singletons. Looked up from germline, CDR1 is MDHEN and CDR2 is SYDVKM. The CDR3 length is 12 residues. The V and J ends lost 5 bases and 16 bases, in that order; junction bases with no gene match: 10. Concerning this clone itself: The antigen remains undetermined.

The treatment here: about 20 received Ad26.COV2.S at low or high dose, single or two shots; five or six received placebo; per-sample allocation not given. Following the first vaccine or placebo injection, samples were taken on day 63. Overall study findings and caveats: Reports say spike-specific CD8+ and CD4+ T cell responses covered substantial breadth after vaccination. The study found higher spike-specific TCR breadth in vaccine than placebo recipients.

Sequences were derived from peripheral blood, sampled in a trial of Ad26.COV2.S vaccine versus placebo. The chain carries TRBV28 and TRBJ2-1; TRBD2 aligns across 8 bases. This clonotype was obtained from a person aged 18 to 59 who received the Ad26.COV2.S COVID-19 vaccine or a placebo. The DNA for the CDR3 is TGTGCCAGCAGTCTCTACGGACTAGCTATCTTCTTC. It encodes CASSLYGLAIFF. Using reference TRBV28 and TRBJ2-1 for the parts outside the CDR3, the full variable domain is DVKVTQSSRYLVKRTGEKVFLECVQDMDHENMFWYRQDPGLGLRLIYFSYDVKMKEKGDIPEGYSVSREKKERFSLILESASTNQTSMYLCASSLYGLAIFFGPGTRLTVL.